The 27 T cell receptor beta chains in this list originate from one sample, sequenced in a study of radiation and T cells in renal cell carcinoma. Some clones are missing from TCRdb's copy, which holds only in-frame ones; the method was immunoSEQ multiplex PCR. The sample shows some 130,000 clones, more than 70% of them seen only once. The time point denotes: blood 2 weeks post-SBRT. This sample's treatment: 15 Gy SBRT to primary tumor, nephrectomy 4 weeks later. Here the sequenced sample was blood, taken from a patient whose treatment included radiotherapy and nephrectomy. Receptors originate from a woman aged 70-85 years with renal cell carcinoma.

A note on this clone: Other DNA sequences of this sample code for an identical CDR3. The chain carries TRBV5-4 and TRBJ1-5, with D uncertain. The CDR3 covers 14 residues. V lost 0 bases and J lost 3, with 7 bases in between. Germline V lookup: CDR1 SGHNT, CDR2 YYREEE (reference sequence). As DNA, the CDR3 is TGTGCCAGCAGCTTGGCGGGAGACAATCAGCCCCAGCATTTT. Its translation is CASSLAGDNQPQHF.

The gene calls are TRBV25-1 and TRBJ1-6; no definite D call. Germline values: CDR1 MGHDK, CDR2 SYGVNS. The V end was cut by 6 bases, the J end by 7 bases, with 19 bases between. This CDR3 has 16 amino acids. The CDR3 nucleotides are TGTGCCAGCAGGGCCCCCGGGAGGGCGCGAAATTCACCCCTCCACTTT. Protein product: CASRAPGRARNSPLHF.

The chain is built from TRBV5-1 and TRBJ2-3, with D perhaps TRBD2 (6 bases). The germline V gene has CDR1 SGHRS and CDR2 YFSETQ. V was clipped by 3 bases and J by 0 bases, with 8 bases between them. The CDR3 loop spans 14 amino acids. The CDR3 DNA is TGCGCCAGCAGCTCGGGGACTAGCACAGATACGCAGTATTTT. It codes for CASSSGTSTDTQYF.

This clone was seen only a few times. The chain carries TRBV2 and TRBJ1-5, with TRBD1 matching 7 bases. J was trimmed by 4 bases and V by 4 bases; bases with no gene match: 4. Germline V CDR1 and CDR2: SNHLY, FYNNEI. The CDR3 totals 14 residues. The CDR3 loop is CASSAGQKNQPQHF. CDR3 DNA: TGTGCCAGCAGTGCGGGACAGAAAAATCAGCCCCAGCATTTT.

V usage is TRBV28 and J usage is TRBJ1-2, with a weak D call TRBD1 (5 bases). Germline-derived CDR1 and CDR2 are MDHEN and SYDVKM. V lost 2 bases, J lost 7 bases, and 17 bases lay in between. The CDR3 is 15 residues long. CDR3 sequence (DNA): TGTGCCAGCAGTTTAGATGTCCAGGGATTATCTGGCTACACCTTC. Amino acid sequence: CASSLDVQGLSGYTF.

This clone was seen only a few times. This chain connects TRBV18 to TRBJ1-5, with 8 nucleotides matching TRBD1. Germline V lookup: CDR1 KGHSH, CDR2 LQKENI. V lost 3 bases to trimming and J lost 8 bases; unmatched junction nucleotides: 3. The CDR3 consists of 13 residues. CDR3 in amino acids: CASSPDRGKPQHF. Written as DNA, the CDR3 is TGTGCCAGCTCACCCGACAGGGGCAAGCCCCAGCATTTT.

This chain joins TRBV9 and TRBJ2-3, with 7 bases lining up with TRBD2. The CDR3 covers 13 residues. Trimming cost V 2 bases and J 5 bases; bases outside gene matches: 2. Germline loops: CDR1 SGDLS, CDR2 YYNGEE. CDR3 DNA: TGTGCCAGCAGCGTTCGCGGGGGAGATACGCAGTATTTT. Encoded protein: CASSVRGGDTQYF.

The chain recombines TRBV5-4 with TRBJ1-2; no firm D call. This CDR3 has 16 residues. V was shortened by 1 base and J by 1 base, with 14 bases between the two germline ends. Germline-derived CDR1 and CDR2 are SGHNT and YYREEE (reference sequence). The CDR3: CASSLSSAVINYGYTF. CDR3 DNA: TGTGCCAGCAGCTTGTCCAGCGCAGTAATTAACTATGGCTACACCTTC.

The rearrangement joins TRBV7-6 to TRBJ2-7; 9 nucleotides align to TRBD2. The CDR3 is made up of 15 amino acids. Germline CDR1 and CDR2: SGHVS and FNYEAQ. Trimming took 0 bases from V and 3 from J; bases not matched to a gene: 3. CDR3 sequence (DNA): TGTGCCAGCAGCTTAGCGCCGACTAGCGGCTACGAGCAGTACTTC. It codes for CASSLAPTSGYEQYF.

This clone was recorded once. The chain employs TRBV18 and TRBJ1-6, with D tentatively TRBD1 (6 bases). The CDR3 extends over 14 amino acids. V shed 2 bases and J shed 6 bases, with 8 bases lying between them. Germline lookup yields CDR1 KGHSH and CDR2 LQKENI. The CDR3 DNA reads as TGTGCCAGCTCACCAGGAGGGGGTAATTCACCCCTCCACTTT. Protein sequence: CASSPGGGNSPLHF.

This clone showed up just a few times. J is TRBJ1-2 and V is TRBV7-8, with D uncertain. The length of the CDR3 is 17 residues. Germline V gives CDR1 SGHVS, CDR2 FQNEAQ. V lost 1 base to trimming and J lost 4 bases, with 19 bases between them. The CDR3 DNA reads TGTGCCAGCAGCTTAGGGATCGGGCCCCGACGTATCTATGGCTACACCTTC. This encodes CASSLGIGPRRIYGYTF. Full variable domain (remainder filled in from reference TRBV7-8 and TRBJ1-2): GAGVSQSPRYKVAKRGQDVALRCDPISGHVSLFWYQQALGQGPEFLTYFQNEAQLDKSGLPSDRFFAERPEGSVSTLKIQRTQQEDSAVYLCASSLGIGPRRIYGYTFGSGTRLTVV.

This chain connects TRBV5-8 to TRBJ2-3, with a possible D match to TRBD2 (6 bases). CDR3 length: 17 residues. Germline V gene sequence: CDR1 SGHTS, CDR2 YDEGEE. V was trimmed by 4 bases and J by 1 base, leaving 19 bases between them. For the CDR3, the DNA is TGTGCCAGCAGCCATTCGGGGGTGGGGACCCGCACAGATACGCAGTATTTT. Protein: CASSHSGVGTRTDTQYF.

The chain employs TRBV6-5 and TRBJ2-2; no reliable D call. CDR1 and CDR2 from the germline V gene are MNHEY and SVGAGI. The CDR3 contains 14 residues. V lost 6 bases and J 1 base, leaving 9 bases between the germline ends. The CDR3 nucleotides read TGTGCCAGCAGGGCCACACTGAACACCGGGGAGCTGTTTTTT. This translates into CASRATLNTGELFF.

The genes are TRBV4-3 and TRBJ1-2; 10 bases agree with TRBD1. The CDR3 is 16 amino acids. Germline CDR1 and CDR2: LGHNA and YSLEER. V trimming: 4 bases; J trimming: 0 bases; junction bases outside the gene matches: 5. CDR3 in DNA: TGCGCCAGCAGCCGGGCCGGACAGGGGGCTAACTATGGCTACACCTTC. It yields the protein CASSRAGQGANYGYTF.

This rearrangement joins TRBV6-6 to TRBJ1-1; D uncertain. Trimming pared 9 bases from V and 1 base from J, leaving 12 bases between. Germline CDR1 reads MNHNY; CDR2 reads SVGAGI (reference sequence). The CDR3 sequence is 13 residues long. CDR3 protein: CASGLRSNTEAFF. For the CDR3, the DNA is TGTGCCAGTGGCCTTCGCTCGAACACTGAAGCTTTCTTT.

The chain uses TRBV7-2 and TRBJ2-1; 7 bases agree with TRBD2. Per germline, CDR1 SGHTA and CDR2 FQGNSA. V lost 3 bases to trimming and J lost 7 bases; unmatched junction nucleotides: 9. This CDR3 region has 15 residues. Here the CDR3 reads CASSFGLDPPNEQFF. DNA for the CDR3: TGTGCCAGCAGCTTCGGACTAGACCCTCCGAATGAGCAGTTCTTC.

The rearrangement uses TRBV19 and TRBJ2-3, with D hard to call. The CDR3 covers 12 residues. The germline V gene has CDR1 LNHDA and CDR2 SQIVND (reference sequence). The V end lost 5 bases, the J end lost 4 bases, and 7 bases lay between the germline ends. The CDR3 here is CASSWESDTQYF. In DNA, the CDR3 is TGTGCCAGTAGTTGGGAATCAGATACGCAGTATTTT. Variable domain in full (rest from reference TRBV19 and TRBJ2-3): DGGITQSPKYLFRKEGQNVTLSCEQNLNHDAMYWYRQDPGQGLRLIYYSQIVNDFQKGDIAEGYSVSREKKESFPLTVTSAQKNPTAFYLCASSWESDTQYFGPGTRLTVL.

This clone turned up a few times. The chain is built from TRBV5-1 and TRBJ2-1, with 8 positions matching TRBD2. CDR1 and CDR2 from the germline V gene are SGHRS and YFSETQ. V dropped 0 bases and J dropped 3; count of bases not matched to a gene: 8. The CDR3 sequence is 17 residues long. The CDR3 reads CASSLAGVGTSYNEQFF. As DNA, the CDR3 is TGCGCCAGCAGCTTGGCCGGGGTCGGGACTAGCTACAATGAGCAGTTCTTC.

This chain connects TRBV6-4 to TRBJ2-7, with 9 bases lining up with TRBD1. CDR3 length: 18 amino acids. V dropped 2 bases and J dropped 4; count of bases not matched to a gene: 15. From germline, CDR1 is MRHNA and CDR2 SNTAGT. CDR3 sequence: CASSDIPYSGTGKYEQYF. CDR3 coding DNA: TGTGCCAGCAGTGACATTCCCTACTCTGGGACAGGGAAATACGAGCAGTACTTC.

The rearrangement uses TRBV28 and TRBJ1-5; 7 nucleotides agree with TRBD1. V lost 1 base to trimming and J lost 2 bases; unmatched junction nucleotides: 11. Germline CDR1 and CDR2: MDHEN and SYDVKM. The CDR3 covers 18 residues. DNA for the CDR3: TGTGCCAGCAGTTTATTCCTGCAGGGGGGTGGCGGCAATCAGCCCCAGCATTTT. Protein sequence: CASSLFLQGGGGNQPQHF.

This clone was found once. The CDR3 here is CASSYGSLPSTDTQYF. The CDR3 DNA is TGTGCCAGCAGCTATGGAAGTTTACCTAGCACAGATACGCAGTATTTT. V and J are TRBV7-6 and TRBJ2-3; D is unclear. With 4 bases removed from V and 0 bases from J, the gap between germline ends came to 14 bases. The CDR3 spans 16 residues. Germline CDR1 and CDR2: SGHVS and FNYEAQ.

The chain recombines TRBV28 with TRBJ1-2; D perhaps matches TRBD1 (6 bases). The CDR3 contains 17 residues. The germline V gene encodes CDR1 MDHEN and CDR2 SYDVKM. V was cut by 4 bases and J by 1 base, with 19 bases left in between. This chain's CDR3 is CASSSSLNRVGNYGYTF. The CDR3 DNA follows: TGTGCCAGCAGTTCGAGCCTGAACAGGGTCGGTAACTATGGCTACACCTTC.

This clone was counted at least ten times. The chain employs TRBV7-2 and TRBJ2-1, with a possible D match to TRBD2 (6 bases). The germline V and J ends were trimmed by 2 bases and 4 bases, with 9 bases remaining between them. CDR1 is SGHTA, CDR2 FQGNSA, per germline. There are 14 residues in the CDR3. Written as DNA, the CDR3 is TGTGCCAGCAGCTTAAGGGACTTATACAATGAGCAGTTCTTC. Translated: CASSLRDLYNEQFF.

The gene calls are TRBV6-1 and TRBJ2-7; 8 bases are shared with TRBD1. The germline gives CDR1 MNHNS, CDR2 SASEGT. The V gene end was trimmed by 1 base and the J gene end by 2 bases; junction bases not matched to a gene: 4. The length of the CDR3 is 15 residues. The CDR3, as DNA: TGTGCCAGCAGTGAAGGCAGGGGGCTTACCTACGAGCAGTACTTC. Protein: CASSEGRGLTYEQYF.

This clone was seen only once. The V gene is TRBV6-5, the J gene TRBJ1-1; 7 bases are shared with TRBD1. Per the germline V gene, CDR1 is MNHEY and CDR2 is SVGAGI. V shed 7 bases and J 7 bases; nucleotides not matched to a gene: 9. The CDR3 extends over 13 amino acids. In DNA form, the CDR3 reads TGTGCCAGCACTCCCCAGGGGGTAGTTGAAGCTTTCTTT. Protein sequence: CASTPQGVVEAFF.

The V gene is TRBV6-6, the J gene TRBJ1-5, with TRBD1 as a possible D gene (5 bases). Looked up from germline, CDR1 is MNHNY and CDR2 is SVGAGI (reference sequence). The CDR3 covers 14 residues. Trimming took off 6 bases at V and 2 bases at J, with 11 bases between the two ends. DNA for the CDR3: TGTGCCAGCAGCTCAGGGTACGGCAATCAGCCCCAGCATTTT. It specifies CASSSGYGNQPQHF.

The J gene is TRBJ1-3, the V gene TRBV5-1; D not resolved. The germline V gene has CDR1 SGHRS and CDR2 YFSETQ. This CDR3 is 14 amino acids long. Trimming stripped 0 bases from V and 4 bases from J, with 8 bases between. In nucleotides, the CDR3 is TGCGCCAGCAGCTTGGGGGCAATCGGAAACACCATATATTTT. Its protein is CASSLGAIGNTIYF.